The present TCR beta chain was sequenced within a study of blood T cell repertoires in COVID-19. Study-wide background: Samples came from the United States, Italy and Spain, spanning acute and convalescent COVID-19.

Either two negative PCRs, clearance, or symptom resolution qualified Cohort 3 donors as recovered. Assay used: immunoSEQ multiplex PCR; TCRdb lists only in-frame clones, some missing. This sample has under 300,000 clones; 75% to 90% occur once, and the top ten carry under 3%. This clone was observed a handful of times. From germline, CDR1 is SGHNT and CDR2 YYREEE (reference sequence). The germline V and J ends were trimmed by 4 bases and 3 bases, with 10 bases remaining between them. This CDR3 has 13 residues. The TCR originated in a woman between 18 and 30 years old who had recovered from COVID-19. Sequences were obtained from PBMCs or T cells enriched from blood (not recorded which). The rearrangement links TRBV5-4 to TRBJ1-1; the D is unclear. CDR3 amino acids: CASSNTEDTEAFF. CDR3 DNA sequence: TGTGCCAGCAGCAACACAGAAGACACTGAAGCTTTCTTT. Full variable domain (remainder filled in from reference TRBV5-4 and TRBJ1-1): ETGVTQSPTHLIKTRGQQVTLRCSSQSGHNTVSWYQQALGQGPQFIFQYYREEENGRGNFPPRFSGLQFPNYSSELNVNALELDDSALYLCASSNTEDTEAFFGQGTRLTVV.